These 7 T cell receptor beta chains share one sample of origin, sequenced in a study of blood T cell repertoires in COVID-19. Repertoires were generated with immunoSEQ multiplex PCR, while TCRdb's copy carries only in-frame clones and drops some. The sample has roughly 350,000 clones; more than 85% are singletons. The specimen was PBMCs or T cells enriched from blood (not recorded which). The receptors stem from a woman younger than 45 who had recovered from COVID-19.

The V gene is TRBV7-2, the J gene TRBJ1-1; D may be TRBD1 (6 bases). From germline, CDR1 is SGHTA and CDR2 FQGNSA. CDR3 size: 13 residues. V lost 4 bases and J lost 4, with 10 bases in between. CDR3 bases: TGTGCCAGCAGCTCCCAGGGGAGCACTGAAGCTTTCTTT. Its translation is CASSSQGSTEAFF.

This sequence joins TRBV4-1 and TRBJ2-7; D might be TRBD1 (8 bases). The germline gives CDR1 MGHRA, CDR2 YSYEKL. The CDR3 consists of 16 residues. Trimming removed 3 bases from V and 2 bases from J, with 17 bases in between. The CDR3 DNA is TGCGCCAGCAGCCAGTGGGGGGGACAGGTAACCTACGAGCAGTACTTC. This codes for CASSQWGGQVTYEQYF.

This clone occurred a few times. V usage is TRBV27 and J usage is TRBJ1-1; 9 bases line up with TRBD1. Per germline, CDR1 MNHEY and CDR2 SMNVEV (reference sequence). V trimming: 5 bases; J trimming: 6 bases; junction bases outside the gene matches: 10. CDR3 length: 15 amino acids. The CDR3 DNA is TGTGCCAGCAGTCCCCACACAGGGGGCTCTGCTGAAGCTTTCTTT. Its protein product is CASSPHTGGSAEAFF.

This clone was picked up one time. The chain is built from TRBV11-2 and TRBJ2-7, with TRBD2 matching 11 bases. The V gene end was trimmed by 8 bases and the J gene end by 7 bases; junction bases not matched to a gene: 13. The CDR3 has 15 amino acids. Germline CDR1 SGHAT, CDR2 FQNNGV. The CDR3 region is CASSLAGLAGGEQYF. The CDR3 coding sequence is TGTGCCAGCTCCCTGGCGGGGCTAGCGGGAGGAGAGCAGTACTTC.

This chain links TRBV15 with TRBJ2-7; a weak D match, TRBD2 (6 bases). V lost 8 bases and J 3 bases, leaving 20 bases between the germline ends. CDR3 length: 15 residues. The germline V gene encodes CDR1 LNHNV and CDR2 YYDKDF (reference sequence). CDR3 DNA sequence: TGTGCCACCCGGGACGGGGGAAGAGCTCTCTACGAGCAGTACTTC. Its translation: CATRDGGRALYEQYF. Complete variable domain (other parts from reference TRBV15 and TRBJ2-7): DAMVIQNPRYQVTQFGKPVTLSCSQTLNHNVMYWYQQKSSQAPKLLFHYYDKDFNNEADTPDNFQSRRPNTSFCFLDIRSPGLGDTAMYLCATRDGGRALYEQYFGPGTRLTVT.

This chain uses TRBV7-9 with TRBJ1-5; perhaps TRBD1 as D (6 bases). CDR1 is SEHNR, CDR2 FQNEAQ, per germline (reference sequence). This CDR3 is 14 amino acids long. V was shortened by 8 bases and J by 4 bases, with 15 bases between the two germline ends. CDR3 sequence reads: CASAIGTKNQPQHF. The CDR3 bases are TGTGCCAGCGCGATCGGGACAAAAAATCAGCCCCAGCATTTT.

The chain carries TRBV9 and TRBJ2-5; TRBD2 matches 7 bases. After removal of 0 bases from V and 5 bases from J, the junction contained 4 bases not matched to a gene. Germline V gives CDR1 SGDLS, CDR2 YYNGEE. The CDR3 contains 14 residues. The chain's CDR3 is CASSVGLARETQYF. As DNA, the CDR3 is TGTGCCAGCAGCGTAGGACTAGCAAGGGAGACCCAGTACTTC.